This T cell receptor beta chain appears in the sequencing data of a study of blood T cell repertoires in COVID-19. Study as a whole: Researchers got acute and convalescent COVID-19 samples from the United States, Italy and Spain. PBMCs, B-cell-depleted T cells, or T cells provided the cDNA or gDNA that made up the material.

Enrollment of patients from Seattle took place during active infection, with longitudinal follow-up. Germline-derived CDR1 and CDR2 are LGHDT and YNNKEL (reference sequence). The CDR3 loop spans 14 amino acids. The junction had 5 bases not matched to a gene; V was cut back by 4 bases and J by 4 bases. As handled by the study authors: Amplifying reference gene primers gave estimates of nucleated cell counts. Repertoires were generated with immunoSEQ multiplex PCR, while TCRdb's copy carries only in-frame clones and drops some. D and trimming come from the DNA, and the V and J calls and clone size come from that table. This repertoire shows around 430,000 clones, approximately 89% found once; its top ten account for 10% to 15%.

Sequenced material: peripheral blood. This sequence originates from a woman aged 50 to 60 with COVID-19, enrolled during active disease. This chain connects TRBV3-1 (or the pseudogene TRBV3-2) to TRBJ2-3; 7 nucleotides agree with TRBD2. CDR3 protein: CASSPTSVADTQYF. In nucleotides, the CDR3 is TGTGCCAGCAGCCCCACTAGCGTGGCAGATACGCAGTATTTT.